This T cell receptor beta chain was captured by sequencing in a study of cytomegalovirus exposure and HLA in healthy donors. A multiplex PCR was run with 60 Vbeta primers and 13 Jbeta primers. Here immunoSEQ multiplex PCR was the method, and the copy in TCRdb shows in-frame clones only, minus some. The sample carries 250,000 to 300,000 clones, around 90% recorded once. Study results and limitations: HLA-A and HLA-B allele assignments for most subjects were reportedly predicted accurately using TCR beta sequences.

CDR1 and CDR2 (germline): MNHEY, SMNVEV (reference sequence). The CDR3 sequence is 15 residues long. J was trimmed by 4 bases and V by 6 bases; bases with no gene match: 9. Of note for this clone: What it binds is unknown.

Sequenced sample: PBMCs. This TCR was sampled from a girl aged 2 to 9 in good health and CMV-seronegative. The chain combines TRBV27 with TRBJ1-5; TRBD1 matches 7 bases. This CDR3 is CASRLGTEPNQPQHF. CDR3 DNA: TGTGCCAGCAGGCTCGGGACAGAGCCAAATCAGCCCCAGCATTTT.